This passage covers 30 T cell receptor beta chains from one sample sequenced in a study of cytomegalovirus exposure and HLA in healthy donors. Repertoires were generated with immunoSEQ multiplex PCR, while TCRdb's copy carries only in-frame clones and drops some. The sample has fewer than 100,000 clones; roughly 90% are singletons. Sequencing was carried out using PBMCs. All receptors derive from a young man in good health and CMV-seronegative.

In its sample, this clone was seen a few times. CDR3 DNA: TGTGCCAGCAGCCTCCGAGGAGTTGAGGAGGAGCCCCAGCATTTT. Protein product: CASSLRGVEEEPQHF. The J gene is TRBJ1-5, the V gene TRBV11-2, with D uncertain. This CDR3 has 15 residues. Germline CDR1 SGHAT, CDR2 FQNNGV. The V end was cut by 5 bases, the J end by 8 bases, with 19 bases between. The full variable domain, rest sourced from reference TRBV11-2 and TRBJ1-5, is EAGVAQSPRYKIIEKRQSVAFWCNPISGHATLYWYQQILGQGPKLLIQFQNNGVVDDSQLPKDRFSAERLKGVDSTLKIQPAKLEDSAVYLCASSLRGVEEEPQHFGDGTRLSIL.

The chain has TRBV4-1 and TRBJ2-5; the D gene is possibly TRBD2 (6 bases). The CDR3 runs to 14 residues. The germline V and J ends were trimmed by 1 base and 5 bases, with 11 bases remaining between them. Germline assignment: CDR1 MGHRA and CDR2 YSYEKL. CDR3 in amino acids: CASSQAGALETQYF. The DNA for the CDR3 is TGCGCCAGCAGCCAAGCGGGAGCGTTGGAGACCCAGTACTTC.

V and J are TRBV28 and TRBJ2-7; tentatively, D is TRBD1 (6 bases). CDR1 is MDHEN, CDR2 SYDVKM, per germline. Trimming left V 5 bases short and J 1 base short, with 12 bases between. CDR3 length: 14 residues. The chain's CDR3 is CASSPRTESYEQYF. CDR3 nucleotides: TGTGCCAGCAGTCCAAGGACAGAATCCTACGAGCAGTACTTC.

The chain links TRBV2 to TRBJ1-5; D might be TRBD1 (5 bases). The CDR3 contains 15 residues. The germline gives CDR1 SNHLY, CDR2 FYNNEI. V lost 1 base and J lost 7, with 14 bases in between. The CDR3 protein is CASSEGSAGQQPQHF. CDR3 DNA sequence: TGTGCCAGCAGTGAAGGATCGGCAGGGCAACAGCCCCAGCATTTT.

This rearrangement joins TRBV15 to TRBJ2-2; 8 bases line up with TRBD1. V gave up 0 bases and J gave up 4 bases; unmatched junction bases: 1. The germline CDR1 and CDR2 sequences are LNHNV and YYDKDF (reference sequence). There are 15 residues in the CDR3. The CDR3 region has the DNA TGTGCCACCAGCAGAGACAGGGGGCGCACCGGGGAGCTGTTTTTT. Translation: CATSRDRGRTGELFF. Full variable domain (outside the CDR3, taken from reference TRBV15 and TRBJ2-2): DAMVIQNPRYQVTQFGKPVTLSCSQTLNHNVMYWYQQKSSQAPKLLFHYYDKDFNNEADTPDNFQSRRPNTSFCFLDIRSPGLGDTAMYLCATSRDRGRTGELFFGEGSRLTVL.

This clone was picked up a small number of times. This chain joins TRBV5-6 and TRBJ2-1; no firm D call. With 0 bases removed from V and 8 bases from J, the gap between germline ends came to 9 bases. The CDR3 consists of 13 residues. The germline V gene has CDR1 SGHDT and CDR2 YYEEEE. CDR3 protein: CASSLALSYEQFF. DNA for the CDR3: TGTGCCAGCAGCTTGGCCCTGTCCTATGAGCAGTTCTTC.

The V gene is TRBV5-5, the J gene TRBJ1-2, with D tentatively TRBD1 (5 bases). CDR3 length: 15 amino acids. Trimming took off 0 bases at V and 2 bases at J, with 11 bases between the two ends. CDR1 and CDR2 (germline): SGHKS, YYEKEE (reference sequence). As DNA, the CDR3 is TGTGCCAGCAGCTTGGCAGGAGGGGACAACTATGGCTACACCTTC. Its translation: CASSLAGGDNYGYTF.

The CDR3 bases are TGTGCCAGCAGCTCCGGACGGGGGGTTTATTACTTC. It translates to CASSSGRGVYYF. The chain recombines TRBV7-8 with TRBJ2-7, with TRBD2 identical over 7 bases. Germline V gives CDR1 SGHVS, CDR2 FQNEAQ. Trimming cost V 4 bases and J 13 bases; bases outside gene matches: 10. The CDR3 length is 12 residues. Full variable domain (rest looked up from reference TRBV7-8 and TRBJ2-7): GAGVSQSPRYKVAKRGQDVALRCDPISGHVSLFWYQQALGQGPEFLTYFQNEAQLDKSGLPSDRFFAERPEGSVSTLKIQRTQQEDSAVYLCASSSGRGVYYFGPGTRLTVT.

The sample holds one count of this clone. CDR3 sequence reads: CASSEAGTGFVAFF. Written as DNA, the CDR3 is TGTGCCAGCAGTGAGGCTGGGACAGGGTTCGTGGCTTTCTTT. The V and J genes are TRBV25-1 and TRBJ1-1, with 9 bases identical to TRBD1. Trimming at V came to 3 bases and at J to 11 bases, leaving 10 bases not matched to a gene. This CDR3 contains 14 residues. Germline V CDR1 and CDR2: MGHDK, SYGVNS.

The chain links TRBV28 to TRBJ2-2; 8 bases match TRBD2. The V and J ends lost 8 bases and 1 base, in that order; junction bases with no gene match: 3. Germline V gene sequence: CDR1 MDHEN, CDR2 SYDVKM. This CDR3 is built from 14 residues. In DNA, the CDR3 is TGTGCCAGCTTTCTAGCGGGGAACACCGGGGAGCTGTTTTTT. As protein: CASFLAGNTGELFF.

The chain links TRBV2 to TRBJ1-3; tentative D call: TRBD1 (5 bases). CDR3 length equals 13 residues. V was cut by 7 bases and J by 1 base, with 8 bases left in between. In germline, CDR1 is SNHLY, CDR2 FYNNEI. In nucleotides, the CDR3 is TGTGCCAGCAACACAGGATCTGGAAACACCATATATTTT. It encodes CASNTGSGNTIYF.

This clone is a singleton in its sample. The rearrangement joins TRBV28 to TRBJ1-5; TRBD1 aligns across 7 bases. Germline V CDR1 and CDR2: MDHEN, SYDVKM. J was trimmed by 5 bases and V by 2 bases; bases with no gene match: 0. This CDR3 spans 13 amino acids. The CDR3 protein is CASSLDRDQPQHF. The CDR3 DNA reads TGTGCCAGCAGTTTAGACAGGGATCAGCCCCAGCATTTT.

The V and J genes are TRBV18 and TRBJ1-1, with 9 nucleotides matching TRBD1. The CDR3 spans 14 residues. Germline V gene data show CDR1 as KGHSH and CDR2 as LQKENI. Losses at the gene ends were 3 bases for V and 3 bases for J; bases not matched to a gene: 2. The CDR3 here is CASSPRTGDTEAFF. CDR3 DNA sequence: TGTGCCAGCTCACCGCGGACAGGGGACACTGAAGCTTTCTTT.

The chain carries TRBV6-1 and TRBJ2-1; the D gene is possibly TRBD1 (6 bases). Germline V gene sequence: CDR1 MNHNS, CDR2 SASEGT. The V end lost 6 bases, the J end lost 7 bases, and 13 bases lay between the germline ends. The CDR3 length is 13 residues. The CDR3 loop is CASRVDRTNEQFF. CDR3 DNA sequence: TGTGCCAGCAGGGTCGACAGGACTAATGAGCAGTTCTTC.

The V and J genes are TRBV2 and TRBJ1-5; D is unresolved. Germline CDR1 and CDR2: SNHLY and FYNNEI. The CDR3 runs 13 residues. The V end was cut by 5 bases, the J end by 5 bases, with 10 bases between. CDR3 amino acids: CASSFSGDQPQHF. CDR3 nucleotide sequence: TGTGCCAGCAGTTTCTCGGGAGATCAGCCCCAGCATTTT.

The rearrangement uses TRBV2 and TRBJ1-6; D possibly corresponds to TRBD1 (5 bases). Trimming shortened V by 1 base and J by 11 bases, and 18 bases separated the two germline ends. In germline, CDR1 is SNHLY, CDR2 FYNNEI. This CDR3 is built from 16 residues. CDR3 sequence reads: CASSEESWVQGAPLHF. The CDR3 DNA reads as TGTGCCAGCAGTGAAGAGTCTTGGGTTCAGGGCGCACCCCTCCACTTT.

This clone was observed once. This rearrangement joins TRBV2 to TRBJ1-3; no firm D call. This CDR3 is built from 13 residues. V lost 6 bases to trimming and J lost 0 bases, with 6 bases between them. Germline V CDR1 and CDR2: SNHLY, FYNNEI. The CDR3 DNA sequence: TGTGCCAGCAGGAGGAGCTCTGGAAACACCATATATTTT. This codes for CASRRSSGNTIYF.

This chain links TRBV9 with TRBJ2-7; D perhaps matches TRBD1 (6 bases). Germline V CDR1 and CDR2: SGDLS, YYNGEE. This CDR3 is built from 14 residues. V lost 3 bases and J 6 bases, leaving 16 bases between the germline ends. Here the CDR3 DNA reads TGTGCCAGCAGCGCCGCAACAGGGTCGAGCGAGCAGTACTTC. Its translation is CASSAATGSSEQYF. The variable domain in full, completed from reference TRBV9 and TRBJ2-7, reads DSGVTQTPKHLITATGQRVTLRCSPRSGDLSVYWYQQSLDQGLQFLIQYYNGEERAKGNILERFSAQQFPDLHSELNLSSLELGDSALYFCASSAATGSSEQYFGPGTRLTVT.

This sequence joins TRBV6-1 and TRBJ1-4; tentatively, D is TRBD1 (5 bases). The CDR3 runs 14 residues. V lost 6 bases, J lost 8 bases, and 16 bases lay in between. Germline CDR1 is MNHNS and CDR2 is SASEGT. The CDR3 nucleotides read TGTGCCAGCAGGCTGGGGGGAATCGAGGAAAAACTGTTTTTT. This codes for CASRLGGIEEKLFF.

The rearrangement links TRBV9 to TRBJ2-5; 8 positions match TRBD1. Trimming removed 4 bases from V and 5 bases from J; junction bases left unmatched: 7. Germline CDR1 is SGDLS and CDR2 is YYNGEE. The CDR3 is 14 amino acids. The CDR3 sequence: CASSPRQGIETQYF. In nucleotides, the CDR3 is TGTGCCAGCAGCCCCCGACAGGGGATCGAGACCCAGTACTTC.

V gene TRBV12-5 combines with J gene TRBJ2-3; 11 bases map to TRBD2. J was trimmed by 4 bases and V by 6 bases; bases with no gene match: 6. Germline CDR1 LGHNT, CDR2 FRNRAP. This CDR3 region has 15 residues. Here the CDR3 reads CASGISGGVADTQYF. CDR3 in DNA: TGTGCTAGTGGGATTAGCGGGGGGGTCGCAGATACGCAGTATTTT. The whole variable domain, remainder taken from reference TRBV12-5 and TRBJ2-3, is DARVTQTPRHKVTEMGQEVTMRCQPILGHNTVFWYRQTMMQGLELLAYFRNRAPLDDSGMPKDRFSAEMPDATLATLKIQPSEPRDSAVYFCASGISGGVADTQYFGPGTRLTVL.

The chain uses TRBV19 and TRBJ1-5; 8 bases align to TRBD1. The CDR3 covers 17 residues. CDR1 LNHDA and CDR2 SQIVND come from the germline V gene (reference sequence). V shed 6 bases and J 0 bases; nucleotides not matched to a gene: 10. CDR3 region: CASRRQGLPYSNQPQHF. As DNA, the CDR3 is TGTGCCAGTAGGCGACAGGGGCTTCCCTATAGCAATCAGCCCCAGCATTTT.

V is TRBV7-8 and J is TRBJ2-3, with D possibly being TRBD1 (6 bases). This CDR3 comprises 16 residues. The V end was cut by 2 bases, the J end by 0 bases, with 12 bases between. CDR1 SGHVS and CDR2 FQNEAQ come from the germline V gene. CDR3 nucleotide sequence: TGTGCCAGCAGCTTACGGACAGCCTCTAGCACAGATACGCAGTATTTT. It translates to CASSLRTASSTDTQYF.

This clone showed up just once. The junction departs from the called germline gene at one end, perhaps through a read error. This rearrangement joins TRBV5-6 to TRBJ2-7, with TRBD2 identical over 8 bases. From germline, CDR1 is SGHDT and CDR2 YYEEEE. The CDR3 extends over 16 amino acids. The CDR3 sequence is CASSLARGGYSHEQYF. CDR3 coding DNA: TGTGCCAGCAGCTTGGCCCGGGGGGGGTACTCCCACGAGCAGTACTTC. Drawing the rest from reference TRBV5-6 and TRBJ2-7, the complete variable domain is DAGVTQSPTHLIKTRGQQVTLRCSPKSGHDTVSWYQQALGQGPQFIFQYYEEEERQRGNFPDRFSGHQFPNYSSELNVNALLLGDSALYLCASSLARGGYSHEQYFGPGTRLTVT.

This clone is a singleton in its sample. The chain is built from TRBV6-1 and TRBJ1-1; D is ambiguous. Between the trimmed V and J ends, which lost 1 base and 10 bases, there was a span of 13 bases. CDR1 MNHNS and CDR2 SASEGT come from the germline V gene. The CDR3 has 13 residues. This CDR3 reads CASSEEAGQVAFF. CDR3 nucleotides: TGTGCCAGCAGTGAAGAGGCGGGCCAGGTAGCTTTCTTT.

This clone was detected once. This rearrangement joins TRBV28 to TRBJ1-3, with D possibly TRBD1 on 6 matching bases. CDR3 size: 14 residues. CDR1 MDHEN and CDR2 SYDVKM come from the germline V gene. Trimming pared 5 bases from V and 4 bases from J, leaving 12 bases between. CDR3: CASSPPGQGNTIYF. CDR3 DNA sequence: TGTGCCAGCAGTCCCCCGGGACAAGGAAACACCATATATTTT. The variable domain in full, with the rest retrieved from reference TRBV28 and TRBJ1-3, is DVKVTQSSRYLVKRTGEKVFLECVQDMDHENMFWYRQDPGLGLRLIYFSYDVKMKEKGDIPEGYSVSREKKERFSLILESASTNQTSMYLCASSPPGQGNTIYFGEGSWLTVV.

In its sample, this clone is medium-sized. The chain has TRBV6-4 and TRBJ2-1, with 7 nucleotides matching TRBD1. This CDR3 has 15 residues. Germline CDR1 and CDR2: MRHNA and SNTAGT. V lost 6 bases and J lost 1; bases outside the gene matches: 6. The CDR3 DNA sequence: TGTGCCAGCAGCGAGGGGGCGGGTTCCTACAATGAGCAGTTCTTC. Protein product: CASSEGAGSYNEQFF.

This chain uses TRBV5-1 with TRBJ2-2; the match to TRBD1 covers 7 bases. CDR3 length: 15 residues. Germline-derived CDR1 and CDR2 are SGHRS and YFSETQ. Trimming at V came to 4 bases and at J to 2 bases, leaving 5 bases not matched to a gene. CDR3 sequence: CASSEGTENTGELFF. CDR3 nucleotide sequence: TGCGCCAGCAGCGAGGGGACAGAAAACACCGGGGAGCTGTTTTTT.

V is TRBV25-1 and J is TRBJ2-5; 11 nucleotides line up with TRBD2. CDR1 MGHDK and CDR2 SYGVNS come from the germline V gene. The CDR3 is 16 residues long. The V and J ends lost 4 bases and 2 bases, in that order; junction bases with no gene match: 6. For the CDR3, the DNA is TGTGCCAGCAGTGGGTCTAGCGGGGGGCAACAAGAGACCCAGTACTTC. The encoded protein is CASSGSSGGQQETQYF.

The CDR3 coding sequence is TGTGCCAGCAGCTTAGAAAACAGCCTATACAATGAGCAGTTCTTC. This translates into CASSLENSLYNEQFF. The V call is TRBV7-2, the J call TRBJ2-1; D is ambiguous. The CDR3 spans 15 residues. Germline CDR1 and CDR2: SGHTA and FQGNSA. V lost 1 base, J lost 4 bases, and 11 bases lay in between.